The entry that follows covers one T cell receptor (beta chain) sequence. Its matching antigen is unknown. These data come from a study of cytomegalovirus exposure and HLA in healthy donors. Notes on the study in general: Most subjects' HLA-A and HLA-B alleles were reportedly predicted from TCR beta sequences.

Researchers ran the PCR with 60 Vbeta and 13 Jbeta primers. The repertoire was sequenced with immunoSEQ multiplex PCR; TCRdb's copy has only in-frame clones and lacks some. In the table there are fewer than 250,000 clones, 85% to 90% of which are singletons. CDR1 PRHDT and CDR2 FYEKMQ come from the germline V gene (reference sequence). Unmatched junction bases numbered 9, after V lost 5 bases and J lost 6 bases. The CDR3 extends over 14 amino acids. This chain uses TRBV13 with TRBJ2-7; 8 positions agree with TRBD2. Sequenced: PBMCs. The TCR comes from a woman under 30 in good health and CMV-seronegative. The CDR3 spells CASSPLAGSLEQYF. The CDR3 nucleotides are TGTGCCAGCAGCCCATTAGCGGGATCCCTCGAGCAGTACTTC.